Presented here are 4 T cell receptor beta chains from one specimen sequenced in a study of cytomegalovirus exposure and HLA in healthy donors. The PCR was carried out with 60 Vbeta primers and 13 Jbeta primers. Profiled with immunoSEQ multiplex PCR; TCRdb holds only in-frame clones, not every one. The data show 95,000 to 150,000 clones, about 80% seen once. Sequencing was performed on PBMCs. These receptors came from a woman in her forties or fifties in good health and CMV-seropositive.

The rearrangement uses TRBV10-3 and TRBJ1-5; 7 nucleotides align to TRBD1. The germline V gene encodes CDR1 ENHRY and CDR2 SYGVKD. Unmatched junction bases numbered 7, after V lost 4 bases and J lost 10 bases. CDR3 length: 13 residues. The CDR3 nucleotides read TGTGCCATCAGTGGGACAGGTTCTCGTCCCCAGCATTTT. Protein product: CAISGTGSRPQHF.

The rearrangement uses TRBV5-1 and TRBJ2-2, with D possibly TRBD2 on 6 matching bases. Germline V CDR1 and CDR2: SGHRS, YFSETQ. This CDR3 is built from 14 residues. V was cut by 3 bases and J by 1 base, with 7 bases left in between. CDR3 loop: CASSWRGNTGELFF. CDR3 sequence (DNA): TGCGCCAGCAGCTGGAGGGGGAACACCGGGGAGCTGTTTTTT. The variable domain in full, completed from reference TRBV5-1 and TRBJ2-2, reads KAGVTQTPRYLIKTRGQQVTLSCSPISGHRSVSWYQQTPGQGLQFLFEYFSETQRNKGNFPGRFSGRQFSNSRSEMNVSTLELGDSALYLCASSWRGNTGELFFGEGSRLTVL.

The chain employs TRBV5-1 and TRBJ2-5, with D maybe TRBD2 (5 bases). The CDR3 totals 12 residues. V was clipped by 6 bases and J by 7 bases, with 13 bases between them. Germline loops: CDR1 SGHRS, CDR2 YFSETQ. The CDR3 here is CASNDGDGTQYF. DNA for the CDR3: TGCGCCAGCAATGACGGGGATGGGACCCAGTACTTC.

The chain couples TRBV19 to TRBJ1-1; 9 bases agree with TRBD1. The V gene end was trimmed by 4 bases and the J gene end by 4 bases; junction bases not matched to a gene: 7. The CDR3 runs to 15 residues. CDR1 is LNHDA and CDR2 is SQIVND in the germline V gene (reference sequence). The CDR3 DNA is TGTGCCAGTAGTACCCGGACAGGGGTATTCACTGAAGCTTTCTTT. This encodes CASSTRTGVFTEAFF.